The 23 T cell receptor beta chains given below trace back to one sample, sequenced in a study of blood T cells in healthy people across ages. For the second PCR, which ran for about 6 to 12 cycles, a sample-barcoded 5' primer and a J-beta primer mix were used. TCRdb analysed the 5' RACE reads with MiXCR anew, one entry per CDR3 protein. This table has 1.5 million to 2 million distinct CDR3 sequences, around 48% appearing once. Sequencing input: blood. These TCRs come from a woman aged 35 to 49 in good health.

The chain joins TRBV7-9 to TRBJ2-5; 8 bases fit TRBD1. Germline assignment: CDR1 SEHNR and CDR2 FQNEAQ (reference sequence). The CDR3 is made up of 15 amino acids. J gave up 3 bases and V 5 bases, and 8 bases lay outside the gene matches. CDR3 coding DNA: TGTGCCAGCAGCCGAGGACAGGGATGGGAAGAGACCCAGTACTTC. It is translated as CASSRGQGWEETQYF.

The chain joins TRBV28 to TRBJ1-5; a possible D gene is TRBD1 (5 bases). Germline V gene sequence: CDR1 MDHEN, CDR2 SYDVKM. The CDR3 totals 12 residues. Between the trimmed V and J ends, which lost 6 bases and 5 bases, there was a span of 8 bases. The DNA for the CDR3 is TGTGCCAGCAGACCGGGGGATCAGCCCCAGCATTTT. Translated, it gives CASRPGDQPQHF.

The chain employs TRBV5-1 and TRBJ1-2; 8 bases match TRBD1. This CDR3 region has 16 residues. Trimming took 4 bases from V and 7 from J; bases not matched to a gene: 15. Per the germline V gene, CDR1 is SGHRS and CDR2 is YFSETQ. The CDR3 coding sequence is TGCGCCAGCAGCGCTCAATCCGGGACAGGTTACGGTGGCTACACCTTC. It is translated as CASSAQSGTGYGGYTF.

This clonotype was recorded a few times. V usage is TRBV29-1 and J usage is TRBJ2-5, with 12 nucleotides matching TRBD2. Per the germline V gene, CDR1 is SQVTM and CDR2 is ANQGSEA. The CDR3 spans 14 residues. V lost 5 bases, J lost 5 bases, and 6 bases stayed unmatched. The CDR3 sequence: CSVPSGGAGETQYF. The CDR3 nucleotides are TGCAGCGTTCCTAGCGGGGGGGCGGGGGAGACCCAGTACTTC.

The chain recombines TRBV28 with TRBJ2-3; TRBD1 is a possible D gene (5 bases). The CDR3 extends over 14 amino acids. CDR1 and CDR2 (germline): MDHEN, SYDVKM. Trimming pared 6 bases from V and 2 bases from J, leaving 12 bases between. Here the CDR3 reads CASRYDRNTDTQYF. The DNA of the CDR3 is TGTGCCAGCAGATACGACAGAAACACAGATACGCAGTATTTT. Based on the CDR3 plus reference TRBV28 and TRBJ2-3, the full variable domain is DVKVTQSSRYLVKRTGEKVFLECVQDMDHENMFWYRQDPGLGLRLIYFSYDVKMKEKGDIPEGYSVSREKKERFSLILESASTNQTSMYLCASRYDRNTDTQYFGPGTRLTVL.

The J gene is TRBJ1-1, the V gene TRBV28, with a tentative D call TRBD1 (5 bases). This CDR3 spans 11 amino acids. The V and J ends lost 9 bases and 5 bases respectively, with 10 bases between them. CDR1 and CDR2 from the germline V gene are MDHEN and SYDVKM. Here the CDR3 DNA reads TGTGCCAGAGTGGGGCGTACTGAAGCTTTCTTT. Residues: CARVGRTEAFF.

This chain uses TRBV20-1 with TRBJ2-3; a possible D gene is TRBD2 (5 bases). V was pared by 5 bases and J by 3 bases, with 12 bases between. Germline CDR1 reads DFQATT; CDR2 reads SNEGSKA (reference sequence). This CDR3 comprises 13 residues. CDR3 DNA sequence: TGCAGTGCTCCGAACTCGGGGACAGATACGCAGTATTTT. The encoded protein is CSAPNSGTDTQYF.

The chain combines TRBV15 with TRBJ2-5, with D unclear. The V gene's germline CDR1 is LNHNV and CDR2 YYDKDF (reference sequence). This CDR3 contains 14 residues. V lost 3 bases, J lost 5 bases, and 13 bases lay in between. CDR3: CATSRSFEEETQYF. In DNA form, the CDR3 reads TGTGCCACCAGCAGGTCCTTCGAGGAGGAGACCCAGTACTTC.

There are a few counts of this clonotype. The V and J genes are TRBV7-2 and TRBJ2-3; 8 bases are a match to TRBD2. Trimming at V came to 2 bases and at J to 5 bases, leaving 6 bases not matched to a gene. The CDR3 totals 15 residues. Germline-derived CDR1 and CDR2 are SGHTA and FQGNSA. The CDR3, as DNA: TGTGCCAGCAGCTTAAGGGGACTAGGGGTAGATACGCAGTATTTT. Amino acids: CASSLRGLGVDTQYF.

This chain links TRBV4-3 with TRBJ2-5; 11 bases line up with TRBD2. Germline lookup yields CDR1 LGHNA and CDR2 YSLEER. The CDR3 consists of 16 residues. V was pared by 4 bases and J by 11 bases, with 15 bases of the junction left unmatched. The CDR3 DNA sequence: TGCGCCAGCAGCCGGGCGGCTAGCGGGGGGTACAATGAGCAGTACTTC. Amino acids: CASSRAASGGYNEQYF.

This clonotype has just a few counts. This rearrangement joins TRBV12-3 or TRBV12-4 to TRBJ1-4; D might be TRBD1 (5 bases). There are 15 residues in the CDR3. Deletions cut 5 bases from V and 7 bases from J, with 17 bases between. The CDR3 DNA is TGTGCCAGCAGTGGCGGGAGGGGTGTGCGTGAAAAACTGTTTTTT. It specifies CASSGGRGVREKLFF.

This clonotype was found a few times. CDR3: CSARDKQGNYGYTF. CDR3 nucleotides: TGCAGTGCTAGAGACAAACAGGGGAACTATGGCTACACCTTC. The chain joins TRBV20-1 to TRBJ1-2, with 7 bases identical to TRBD1. J gave up 2 bases and V 0 bases, and 3 bases lay outside the gene matches. Germline CDR1 DFQATT, CDR2 SNEGSKA (reference sequence). The CDR3 has 14 residues.

This clonotype has more than one count but fewer than ten. This chain joins TRBV9 and TRBJ1-2; weak D call: TRBD1 (5 bases). V shed 5 bases and J shed 8 bases, with 13 bases lying between them. This CDR3 has 12 amino acids. Germline V gives CDR1 SGDLS, CDR2 YYNGEE. The CDR3 sequence is CASSSGETGYTF. The CDR3 DNA sequence: TGTGCCAGCAGTTCGGGGGAGACCGGCTACACCTTC.

The rearrangement links TRBV25-1 to TRBJ2-7; the match to TRBD2 covers 7 bases. Germline loops: CDR1 MGHDK, CDR2 SYGVNS. This CDR3 spans 14 amino acids. V was clipped by 1 base and J by 3 bases; unmatched bases: 3. CDR3 residues: CASSESGTIYEQYF. The CDR3 DNA reads TGTGCCAGCAGTGAATCCGGGACTATCTACGAGCAGTACTTC.

The V call is TRBV6-5, the J call TRBJ1-2; 8 nucleotides align to TRBD1. Trimming took 0 bases from V and 5 from J; bases not matched to a gene: 2. Germline V lookup: CDR1 MNHEY, CDR2 SVGAGI. CDR3 length: 14 residues. The chain's CDR3 is CASSYSRQGYGYTF. CDR3 bases: TGTGCCAGCAGTTACTCGAGACAGGGGTATGGCTACACCTTC.

V is TRBV7-2 and J is TRBJ2-5; TRBD2 is a possible D gene (5 bases). Per germline, CDR1 SGHTA and CDR2 FQGNSA. Between the trimmed V and J ends, which lost 5 bases and 0 bases, there was a span of 19 bases. This CDR3 comprises 17 residues. In nucleotides, the CDR3 is TGTGCCAGCAGCCCTCCCCGGGGTAGTTTGAACCAAGAGACCCAGTACTTC. Its protein product is CASSPPRGSLNQETQYF.

A remark on this clonotype: A junction end diverges from the germline sequence, so it may reflect a read error. This chain links TRBV5-1 with TRBJ1-2; tentative D call: TRBD1 (6 bases). Germline assignment: CDR1 SGHRS and CDR2 YFSETQ. This CDR3 is built from 14 residues. The CDR3 is CASRTGQTNYGCTF. CDR3 DNA: TGCGCCAGCAGAACAGGACAGACTAACTATGGCTGCACCTTC.

This chain uses TRBV7-3 with TRBJ1-4, with D maybe TRBD1 (6 bases). This CDR3 has 15 residues. Germline V CDR1 and CDR2: SGHTA, FQGTGA. V dropped 5 bases and J dropped 8 bases, with 18 bases sitting between them. CDR3 nucleotides: TGTGCCAGCAGCCCCCTTGGGGTTACAGGGGAAAAACTGTTTTTT. It translates to CASSPLGVTGEKLFF.

This chain joins TRBV5-5 and TRBJ2-1; maybe TRBD2 (6 bases). In germline, CDR1 is SGHKS, CDR2 YYEKEE (reference sequence). V shed 1 base and J shed 4 bases, with 18 bases lying between them. This CDR3 has 17 residues. The CDR3 spells CASSLFQAGAPYNEQFF. The CDR3 nucleotides read TGTGCCAGCAGCTTGTTTCAAGCGGGCGCCCCTTACAATGAGCAGTTCTTC. The full variable domain, with the rest looked up from reference TRBV5-5 and TRBJ2-1, is DAGVTQSPTHLIKTRGQQVTLRCSPISGHKSVSWYQQVLGQGPQFIFQYYEKEERGRGNFPDRFSARQFPNYSSELNVNALLLGDSALYLCASSLFQAGAPYNEQFFGPGTRLTVL.

V and J are TRBV4-3 and TRBJ2-3, with D possibly being TRBD1 or TRBD2 (5 bases each). Germline V lookup: CDR1 LGHNA, CDR2 YSLEER. The length of the CDR3 is 16 residues. V was trimmed by 3 bases and J by 3 bases, leaving 16 bases between them. The CDR3 DNA sequence: TGCGCCAGCAGCCAGGACTGGGGGTTTCGGACAGATACGCAGTATTTT. It codes for CASSQDWGFRTDTQYF.

This sequence joins TRBV20-1 and TRBJ2-7; D perhaps matches TRBD2 (6 bases). The germline V gene has CDR1 DFQATT and CDR2 SNEGSKA (reference sequence). The CDR3 has 13 residues. Deletions cut 0 bases from V and 7 bases from J, with 13 bases between. The CDR3, as DNA: TGCAGTGCTAGAGATCTGCGGGGACGTGAGCAGTACTTC. It yields the protein CSARDLRGREQYF.

The gene calls are TRBV9 and TRBJ2-3; 9 bases are a match to TRBD2. Trimming took 0 bases from V and 2 from J; bases not matched to a gene: 4. CDR1 SGDLS and CDR2 YYNGEE come from the germline V gene. CDR3 length equals 16 residues. The CDR3 DNA is TGTGCCAGCAGCGTAGTTAGCGGGGGCCTCACAGATACGCAGTATTTT. Translating it yields CASSVVSGGLTDTQYF.

Only a few counts were recorded for this clonotype. The chain recombines TRBV7-6 with TRBJ2-3; no definite D call. Germline lookup yields CDR1 SGHVS and CDR2 FNYEAQ. Trimming took 5 bases from V and 0 from J, leaving 9 bases between them. The length of the CDR3 is 14 residues. This chain's CDR3 is CASSVVESTDTQYF. The DNA for the CDR3 is TGTGCCAGCAGCGTAGTTGAAAGCACAGATACGCAGTATTTT.